A single sample gave rise to the 26 T cell receptor beta chains below, sequenced in a study of T-cell memory formation after mild COVID-19. TCRdb re-analysed the 5' RACE reads in MiXCR, keeping a single row per CDR3 protein. The sample lists about 430,000 distinct CDR3 sequences, 24% seen once, with 7.5% to 10% in the top ten. The sequenced material came from PBMCs or a T cell subset sorted from them (not recorded which). These receptors were taken from an adult woman who had mild COVID-19 (a few samples of this study predate the infection). Cell type and time point are not known.

This clonotype was seen a handful of times. The chain joins TRBV7-9 to TRBJ2-1; 7 bases are shared with TRBD2. CDR1 is SEHNR, CDR2 FQNEAQ, per germline (reference sequence). The CDR3 has 16 amino acids. J gave up 0 bases and V 5 bases, and 7 bases lay outside the gene matches. CDR3 loop: CASSPMGGVSYNEQFF. CDR3 in DNA: TGTGCCAGCAGCCCAATGGGAGGGGTCTCCTACAATGAGCAGTTCTTC. Variable domain in full (rest from reference TRBV7-9 and TRBJ2-1): DTGVSQNPRHKITKRGQNVTFRCDPISEHNRLYWYRQTLGQGPEFLTYFQNEAQLEKSRLLSDRFSAERPKGSFSTLEIQRTEQGDSAMYLCASSPMGGVSYNEQFFGPGTRLTVL.

The gene calls are TRBV20-1 and TRBJ2-5; 10 nucleotides align to TRBD2. CDR3 length: 15 residues. CDR1 is DFQATT and CDR2 is SNEGSKA in the germline V gene (reference sequence). Trimming took 5 bases from V and 0 from J; bases not matched to a gene: 6. CDR3 DNA sequence: TGCAGTGCTCGACGACTAGCGGGCGACCAAGAGACCCAGTACTTC. Its protein is CSARRLAGDQETQYF.

The rearrangement uses TRBV11-2 and TRBJ2-3, with 7 bases matching TRBD1. V lost 5 bases, J lost 10 bases, and 15 bases stayed unmatched. The germline CDR1 and CDR2 sequences are SGHAT and FQNNGV. The CDR3 loop spans 15 amino acids. Here the CDR3 DNA reads TGTGCCAGCAGCCCACTGCCAACTGGACAGGCGCCGCAGTATTTT. It specifies CASSPLPTGQAPQYF.

In this sample, this clonotype turned up a few times. CDR3 sequence (DNA): TGTGCCAGCAGCCAAGGCACTAGCGGACCGAATGAGCAGTTCTTC. It codes for CASSQGTSGPNEQFF. The chain links TRBV14 to TRBJ2-1; 8 bases map to TRBD2. Trimming took 1 base from V and 7 from J; bases not matched to a gene: 6. The CDR3 contains 15 residues. Germline CDR1 is SGHDN and CDR2 is FVKESK.

The chain employs TRBV20-1 and TRBJ2-3; perhaps TRBD2 as D (6 bases). Germline V gene sequence: CDR1 DFQATT, CDR2 SNEGSKA (reference sequence). V lost 0 bases to trimming and J lost 3 bases, with 13 bases between them. This CDR3 comprises 15 residues. CDR3 region: CSARDWAGRTDTQYF. The DNA for the CDR3 is TGCAGTGCTAGAGATTGGGCGGGAAGGACAGATACGCAGTATTTT.

Only a few counts were recorded for this clonotype. The chain links TRBV27 to TRBJ2-3, with D tentatively TRBD2 (6 bases). This CDR3 is 15 amino acids long. CDR1 is MNHEY, CDR2 SMNVEV, per germline (reference sequence). V lost 2 bases to trimming and J lost 5 bases, with 14 bases between them. CDR3 in DNA: TGTGCCAGCAGTTTAGGCGGGGCCGCGGGAGATACGCAGTATTTT. Translating gives CASSLGGAAGDTQYF.

In this sample, this clonotype turned up many times. The chain has TRBV6-4 and TRBJ1-2; the D gene is possibly TRBD1 (5 bases). Deletions cut 10 bases from V and 4 bases from J, with 16 bases between. The CDR3 loop spans 13 amino acids. Germline CDR1 and CDR2: MRHNA and SNTAGT. Here the CDR3 DNA reads TGTGCCACCCGACAGCCCGGCGGCTATGGCTACACCTTC. Amino acids: CATRQPGGYGYTF.

This clonotype appeared a few times. The V gene is TRBV4-1, the J gene TRBJ2-1, with 14 positions matching TRBD2. V gave up 4 bases and J gave up 9 bases; unmatched junction bases: 11. Germline CDR1 is MGHRA and CDR2 is YSYEKL. The CDR3 extends over 17 amino acids. CDR3 nucleotide sequence: TGCGCCAGCAGCCCGGGACTAGCGGGGGTTTTTTACGGTGAGCAGTTCTTC. Its translation is CASSPGLAGVFYGEQFF.

Only a few counts were recorded for this clonotype. The chain employs TRBV20-1 and TRBJ2-2, with 12 positions matching TRBD2. The CDR3 consists of 17 residues. Germline CDR1 reads DFQATT; CDR2 reads SNEGSKA (reference sequence). The trim removed 2 bases at V and 4 bases at J, leaving 8 bases unmatched. The CDR3 nucleotides read TGCAGTGCTAGAACTACTAGCGGGGGGCGTGTCACCGGGGAGCTGTTTTTT. Translation gives CSARTTSGGRVTGELFF.

The table lists this clonotype with a count of one. This chain connects TRBV6-2 or TRBV6-3 to TRBJ1-5, with D possibly matching TRBD1 (5 bases). The CDR3 has 15 residues. Deletions cut 6 bases from V and 1 base from J, with 13 bases between. CDR1 and CDR2 (germline): MNHEY, SVGEGT. This CDR3 is CASSLGGMSNQPQHF. Here the CDR3 DNA reads TGTGCCAGCAGCCTGGGGGGGATGAGCAATCAGCCCCAGCATTTT.

This clonotype appeared a few times. CDR3 sequence reads: CASSPRQGGTDTQYF. DNA of the CDR3: TGTGCCAGCAGCCCCCGACAGGGGGGCACAGATACGCAGTATTTT. V gene TRBV7-8 combines with J gene TRBJ2-3; 9 bases are shared with TRBD1. This CDR3 is 15 amino acids long. The germline gives CDR1 SGHVS, CDR2 FQNEAQ. The junction had 4 bases not matched to a gene; V was cut back by 5 bases and J by 1 base.

The chain combines TRBV15 with TRBJ2-7, with no clear D. This CDR3 is built from 12 residues. The V gene lost 11 bases and the J gene lost 5 bases, with 16 bases spanning the gap. Germline lookup yields CDR1 LNHNV and CDR2 YYDKDF (reference sequence). The DNA of the CDR3 is TGTGCCGCACCCCTCAGCCCCCACGAGCAGTACTTC. It specifies CAAPLSPHEQYF.

The gene calls are TRBV5-1 and TRBJ1-1, with D unclear. CDR1 SGHRS and CDR2 YFSETQ come from the germline V gene. The V end lost 2 bases, the J end lost 1 base, and 15 bases lay between the germline ends. CDR3 length: 16 residues. In nucleotides, the CDR3 is TGCGCCAGCAGCTTCGGCCGTCGGCAGACGAACACTGAAGCTTTCTTT. It encodes CASSFGRRQTNTEAFF.

The chain carries TRBV24-1 and TRBJ2-3; 7 bases line up with TRBD1. Germline V gives CDR1 KGHDR, CDR2 SFDVKD. The CDR3 consists of 17 residues. V was pared by 4 bases and J by 2 bases, with 11 bases of the junction left unmatched. The CDR3 loop is CATSDSTGVLATDTQYF. In nucleotides, the CDR3 is TGTGCCACCAGTGACTCTACAGGGGTCCTTGCCACAGATACGCAGTATTTT.

The chain uses TRBV3-1 and TRBJ1-5; D is possibly TRBD1 (5 bases). Germline values: CDR1 LGHDT, CDR2 YNNKEL (reference sequence). V was pared by 2 bases and J by 1 base, with 12 bases between. The length of the CDR3 is 16 residues. CDR3 sequence reads: CASSQRGARSNQPQHF. The CDR3 coding sequence is TGTGCCAGCAGCCAACGAGGGGCCAGGAGCAATCAGCCCCAGCATTTT.

The chain links TRBV7-9 to TRBJ2-1; 10 bases are shared with TRBD1. The J segment lost 4 bases and the V segment lost 6 bases, leaving 3 bases of the junction unmatched. The CDR3 is made up of 14 amino acids. CDR1 is SEHNR, CDR2 FQNEAQ, per germline (reference sequence). The CDR3 region has the DNA TGTGCCAGCAGGCTGGGACAGGGGTACAATGAGCAGTTCTTC. It yields the protein CASRLGQGYNEQFF.

The chain uses TRBV7-3 and TRBJ2-1; D unclear. V dropped 5 bases and J dropped 0 bases, with 11 bases sitting between them. The germline CDR1 and CDR2 sequences are SGHTA and FQGTGA. This CDR3 contains 15 residues. CDR3 loop: CASSATLSSYNEQFF. The CDR3 region has the DNA TGTGCCAGCAGCGCCACTTTGTCCTCCTACAATGAGCAGTTCTTC.

A few counts support this clonotype. This chain uses TRBV7-8 with TRBJ2-2; perhaps TRBD1 as D (6 bases). Germline loops: CDR1 SGHVS, CDR2 FQNEAQ. This CDR3 is 15 amino acids long. V was trimmed by 4 bases and J by 4 bases, leaving 13 bases between them. The CDR3 loop is CASSSHRAPTGELFF. DNA for the CDR3: TGTGCCAGCAGCTCGCACAGGGCCCCCACCGGGGAGCTGTTTTTT.

The V gene is TRBV4-3, the J gene TRBJ1-1, with D hard to call. Germline V gene lookup returns CDR1 LGHNA and CDR2 YSLEER. Deletions cut 0 bases from V and 4 bases from J, with 6 bases between. The CDR3 covers 13 residues. DNA of the CDR3: TGCGCCAGCAGCCAAGATCGTGGCACTGAAGCTTTCTTT. Its translation: CASSQDRGTEAFF.

V is TRBV6-1 and J is TRBJ2-3; D not resolved. V lost 4 bases and J 4 bases, leaving 21 bases between the germline ends. The CDR3 sequence is 17 residues long. Germline lookup yields CDR1 MNHNS and CDR2 SASEGT. The CDR3 spells CASSVTKTVQVSDTQYF. CDR3 coding DNA: TGTGCCAGCAGTGTGACAAAGACGGTGCAGGTTTCAGATACGCAGTATTTT.

CDR3 protein: CASSAGGLLYEQYF. In DNA, the CDR3 is TGTGCCAGCAGCGCCGGGGGGCTCCTCTACGAGCAGTACTTC. The chain combines TRBV3-1 with TRBJ2-7, with a possible D match to TRBD2 (7 bases). Trimming removed 5 bases from V and 3 bases from J, with 14 bases in between. CDR1 and CDR2 from the germline V gene are LGHDT and YNNKEL (reference sequence). The CDR3 spans 14 residues.

This clonotype was seen only a few times. The chain recombines TRBV7-9 with TRBJ2-7; D gene ambiguous. V was shortened by 5 bases and J by 6 bases, with 17 bases between the two germline ends. Germline-derived CDR1 and CDR2 are SEHNR and FQNEAQ (reference sequence). The CDR3 length is 14 residues. In nucleotides, the CDR3 is TGTGCCAGCAGCGGGGTCTTTGGGCCGATCGAGCAGTACTTC. It yields the protein CASSGVFGPIEQYF.

The chain uses TRBV12-3 or TRBV12-4 and TRBJ1-2, with 10 bases matching TRBD1. The V gene end was trimmed by 10 bases and the J gene end by 5 bases; junction bases not matched to a gene: 4. This CDR3 has 12 amino acids. The CDR3 region has the DNA TGTGCCACCCGGGACAGGGGATATGGCTACACCTTC. Its protein is CATRDRGYGYTF.

This clonotype was counted ten times or more. The chain has TRBV6-5 and TRBJ1-3; D remains unclear. V lost 2 bases to trimming and J lost 0 bases, with 11 bases between them. The length of the CDR3 is 16 residues. The V gene's germline CDR1 is MNHEY and CDR2 SVGAGI. CDR3 DNA: TGTGCCAGCAGTTACCGACCAGTTTTCTCTGGAAACACCATATATTTT. This translates into CASSYRPVFSGNTIYF.

There are many counts of this clonotype. The chain employs TRBV7-2 and TRBJ2-1, with TRBD1 identical over 8 bases. Germline CDR1 and CDR2: SGHTA and FQGNSA. The CDR3 consists of 15 residues. V was clipped by 5 bases and J by 6 bases; unmatched bases: 9. CDR3 coding DNA: TGTGCCAGCAGCCCCACGGCCGGACAGGGCAATGAGCAGTTCTTC. It specifies CASSPTAGQGNEQFF.

This rearrangement joins TRBV6-6 to TRBJ2-5; 8 bases agree with TRBD1. The V gene end was trimmed by 6 bases and the J gene end by 2 bases; junction bases not matched to a gene: 8. The CDR3 loop spans 15 amino acids. Germline V gives CDR1 MNHNY, CDR2 SVGAGI (reference sequence). The CDR3 DNA reads TGTGCCAGCAGGCCTCAGGGGGCTCCTCAAGAGACCCAGTACTTC. The encoded protein is CASRPQGAPQETQYF.